This T cell receptor (beta chain) was documented in a study of siplizumab effects on memory and regulatory T cells. The assay was immunoSEQ multiplex PCR, and TCRdb's table has in-frame clones only and misses some. Of about 72,000 clones in the sample, roughly nine tenths are singletons; the top ten hold roughly 30%. Details on this clone: As yet, its antigen is unknown.

V dropped 6 bases and J dropped 8 bases, with 13 bases sitting between them. The CDR3 covers 12 residues. Germline V gene sequence: CDR1 LNHDA, CDR2 SQIVND (reference sequence). Study-wide results and limits: Controls had around 25% Treg-derived mappable alloreactive CD4+ clones on average, versus less than 70% with siplizumab. Siplizumab brought about a significant reduction in alloreactive sequences traceable to unstimulated CD4+ memory cells. No functional test confirmed suppression by proliferating siplizumab-culture Tregs.

Source material: CD8+ T cells sorted from blood. The TCR originated in a human donor in good health. The V gene is TRBV19, the J gene TRBJ1-1; D is possibly TRBD1 (5 bases). The CDR3 coding sequence is TGTGCCAGTAGACCTAGCGGGGCCGAAGCTTTCTTT. Protein: CASRPSGAEAFF.